Here is one T cell receptor (beta chain) with its context. Its target is unknown. The sample is drawn from a study of T cells in Graves' hyperthyroidism and ophthalmopathy. The study's findings and limits: Most thyroid clonotypes expanded above 0.001 appeared in blood too. Ophthalmopathy was identified by the model a median around 6.3 months ahead of onset.

The cohort's ophthalmopathy patients, a group with duration under 3 months, had a Clinical Activity Score of at least 3 and a NOSPECS grade of at least 4. Orbital computed tomography and thyroid ultrasound, together with serum TRAb and thyroxine and clinical symptoms, were used for diagnoses. This CDR3 contains 15 residues. Germline assignment: CDR1 LNHDA and CDR2 SQIVND (reference sequence). The J segment lost 3 bases and the V segment lost 7 bases, leaving 6 bases of the junction unmatched. RNA transcripts provided the source from which TCR beta CDR3 regions were amplified. The HTBI set primed first-round TCR CDR3 RT-PCR. TCRdb processed the multiplex PCR reads anew with MiXCR; each CDR3 protein has one entry. The data hold 300,000 or so distinct CDR3 sequences, with 17% observed a single time.

This receptor was obtained from a woman aged 60-75 years with Graves' ophthalmopathy. The sequenced sample was blood. The genes are TRBV19 and TRBJ1-5; 10 bases fit TRBD1. CDR3 in amino acids: CASNPGQGINQPQHF. CDR3 coding DNA: TGTGCCAGTAACCCGGGACAGGGGATCAATCAGCCCCAGCATTTT.